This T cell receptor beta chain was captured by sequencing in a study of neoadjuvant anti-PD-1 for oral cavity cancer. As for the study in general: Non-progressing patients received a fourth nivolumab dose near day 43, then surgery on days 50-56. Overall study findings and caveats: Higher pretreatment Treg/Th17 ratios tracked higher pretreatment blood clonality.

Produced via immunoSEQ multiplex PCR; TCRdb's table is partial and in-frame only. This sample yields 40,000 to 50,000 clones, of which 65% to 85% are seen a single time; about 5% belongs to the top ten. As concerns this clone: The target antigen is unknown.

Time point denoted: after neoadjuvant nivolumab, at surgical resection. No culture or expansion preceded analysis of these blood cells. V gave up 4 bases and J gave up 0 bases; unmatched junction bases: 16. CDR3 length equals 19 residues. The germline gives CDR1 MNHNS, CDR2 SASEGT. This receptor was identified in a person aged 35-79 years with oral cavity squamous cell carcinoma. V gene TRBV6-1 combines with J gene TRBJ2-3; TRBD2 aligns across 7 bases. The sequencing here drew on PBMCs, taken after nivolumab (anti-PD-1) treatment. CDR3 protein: CASSVRRTRGLLSTDTQYF. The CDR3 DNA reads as TGTGCCAGCAGTGTTCGCCGGACTAGAGGTCTGCTGAGCACAGATACGCAGTATTTT.